This T cell receptor (beta chain) was observed in a study of response to subunit inactivated influenza vaccine. The study, taken as a whole, reports: New T cells are recruited in small numbers by each seasonal influenza vaccination, according to the authors' suggestion.

In TCRdb, the RT-PCR reads were re-called with MiXCR into one record per CDR3 protein. This sample has about 500,000 distinct CDR3 sequences; 16% occur once, and the top ten carry roughly 3.1%. V was shortened by 0 bases and J by 7 bases, with 17 bases between the two germline ends. The CDR3 is 16 amino acids. The germline V gene encodes CDR1 SGDLS and CDR2 YYNGEE. Concerning this clonotype itself: Its specificity is unknown.

V is TRBV9 and J is TRBJ2-1; possibly TRBD1 for D (5 bases). This sample comprised CD4+ T cells sorted from PBMCs, obtained around 25 months after vaccination. The source of this sequence is a man aged 45 to 70 who received an inactivated influenza vaccine. As DNA, the CDR3 is TGTGCCAGCAGCGTAGGACGTCAGGGCCGGTTAAATGAGCAGTTCTTC. Translation gives CASSVGRQGRLNEQFF.